This entry features one T cell receptor (beta chain) sequence. Other DNA sequences within the sample encode an identical CDR3. The sample is drawn from a study of blood T cell repertoires in COVID-19. Study at large: PBMCs, B-cell-depleted T cells, or T cells were the source of the cDNA or gDNA that made up the material.

Data came from immunoSEQ multiplex PCR; TCRdb stores just in-frame clones and leaves some out. The repertoire includes about 300,000 clones, approximately 87% of them detected once, and approximately 1.5% sits in the top ten. The germline CDR1 and CDR2 sequences are KGHSH and LQKENI. The CDR3 is 13 residues long. Trimming took 4 bases from V and 6 from J, leaving 9 bases between them. The sequence was obtained from a woman between 40 and 55 years old who had recovered from COVID-19. The V gene is TRBV18, the J gene TRBJ1-4; possibly TRBD1 for D (6 bases). Sequenced: peripheral blood. CDR3 sequence: CASSRGRDEKLFF. CDR3 DNA sequence: TGTGCCAGCTCACGGGGGCGTGATGAAAAACTGTTTTTT. The full variable domain, in which reference TRBV18 and TRBJ1-4 provide the parts outside the CDR3, is NAGVMQNPRHLVRRRGQEARLRCSPMKGHSHVYWYRQLPEEGLKFMVYLQKENIIDESGMPKERFSAEFPKEGPSILRIQQVVRGDSAAYFCASSRGRDEKLFFGSGTQLSVL.